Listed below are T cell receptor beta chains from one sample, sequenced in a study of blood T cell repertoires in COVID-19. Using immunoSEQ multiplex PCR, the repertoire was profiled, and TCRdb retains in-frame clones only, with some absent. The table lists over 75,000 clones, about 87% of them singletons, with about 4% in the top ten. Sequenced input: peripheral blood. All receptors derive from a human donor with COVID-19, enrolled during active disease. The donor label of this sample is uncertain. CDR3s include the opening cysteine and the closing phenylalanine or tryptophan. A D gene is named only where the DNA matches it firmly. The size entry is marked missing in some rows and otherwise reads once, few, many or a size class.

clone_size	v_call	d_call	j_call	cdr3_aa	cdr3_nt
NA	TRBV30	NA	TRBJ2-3	CAWTGLPAGDTQYF	TGTGCCTGGACCGGACTACCAGCCGGGGATACGCAGTATTTT
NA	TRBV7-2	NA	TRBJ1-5	CASSPRGGGSNQPQHF	TGTGCCAGCAGCCCGAGGGGGGGCGGAAGCAATCAGCCCCAGCATTTT
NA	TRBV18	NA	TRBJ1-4	CASSLLETNEKLFF	TGTGCCAGCTCCCTCCTGGAGACTAATGAAAAACTGTTTTTT
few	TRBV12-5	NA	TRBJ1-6	CASGLGQSSPLHF	TGTGCTAGTGGTTTGGGTCAATCTTCACCCCTCCACTTT
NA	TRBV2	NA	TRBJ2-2	CASSEQTAGTGELFF	TGTGCCAGCAGTGAACAGACAGCTGGCACCGGGGAGCTGTTTTTT
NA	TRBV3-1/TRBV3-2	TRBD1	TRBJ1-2	CASSLPGQGIRGYTF	TGTGCCAGCAGCCTTCCGGGACAGGGAATTAGGGGCTACACCTTC
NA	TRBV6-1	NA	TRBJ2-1	CASSGPGQDSYNEQFF	TGTGCCAGCAGTGGCCCCGGACAAGACTCCTACAATGAGCAGTTCTTC
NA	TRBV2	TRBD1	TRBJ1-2	CASSLPGGHRGEGGYTF	TGTGCCAGCAGCCTTCCGGGCGGACACAGGGGGGAGGGAGGCTACACCTTC
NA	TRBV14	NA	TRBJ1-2	CASSQAARGLYGYTF	TGTGCCAGCAGCCAAGCGGCGCGAGGGCTTTATGGCTACACCTTC
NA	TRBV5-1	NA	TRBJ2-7	CASSAPGADSYEQYF	TGCGCCAGCAGCGCCCCCGGTGCCGATTCCTACGAGCAGTACTTC
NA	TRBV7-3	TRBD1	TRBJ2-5	CASSSNRGETQYF	TGTGCCAGCAGCTCCAACAGGGGGGAGACCCAGTACTTC
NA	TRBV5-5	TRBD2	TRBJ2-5	CASSFLPTSGGGETQYF	TGTGCCAGCAGCTTCCTACCGACTAGCGGGGGAGGGGAGACCCAGTACTTC
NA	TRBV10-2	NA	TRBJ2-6	CATNDRSGANVLTF	TGCGCCACCAACGACAGATCTGGGGCCAACGTCCTGACTTTC
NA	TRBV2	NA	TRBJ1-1	CASMRGRDTEAFF	TGTGCCAGCATGCGGGGGCGCGACACTGAAGCTTTCTTT
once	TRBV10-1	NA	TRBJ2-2	CASGQGNMRELFF	TGCGCCAGCGGGCAGGGTAATATGCGGGAGCTGTTTTTT